A single sample is the source of the 15 T cell receptor beta chains below, sequenced in a study of blood T cells in healthy people across ages. Primed by a sample-barcoded 5' primer and a J-beta primer mix, a second PCR proceeded for about 7 to 12 cycles. TCRdb reprocessed the 5' RACE reads via MiXCR and lists one record per CDR3 protein. The sample contains 1.5 million to 2 million distinct CDR3 sequences, 30% to 40% of which appear only once. Sequencing was performed on blood. The receptors were sampled from a human donor in good health.

This clonotype has at least ten counts. V is TRBV11-1 and J is TRBJ1-5, with D unclear. V lost 1 base, J lost 3 bases, and 4 bases lay in between. CDR1 and CDR2 (germline): SGHAT, FQDESV (reference sequence). This CDR3 is 13 amino acids long. In nucleotides, the CDR3 is TGTGCCAGCAGCTTAGAATACAATCAGCCCCAGCATTTT. Translation: CASSLEYNQPQHF.

The chain employs TRBV7-2 and TRBJ2-1; 10 bases align to TRBD2. The germline gives CDR1 SGHTA, CDR2 FQGNSA. The CDR3 covers 15 residues. With V trimmed by 5 bases and J by 5 bases, 6 bases remained unmatched. The CDR3 bases are TGTGCCAGCAGCCTTAGCGGGGGGACTCACAATGAGCAGTTCTTC. As protein: CASSLSGGTHNEQFF.

This clonotype was counted between two and nine times. The chain combines TRBV7-2 with TRBJ1-2; TRBD1 is a possible D gene (5 bases). The CDR3 totals 15 residues. V was pared by 1 base and J by 8 bases, with 17 bases between. Germline V CDR1 and CDR2: SGHTA, FQGNSA. For the CDR3, the DNA is TGTGCCAGCAGCTTAGAGTTCAGGGCCCCCCTAGGCTACACCTTC. Translating it yields CASSLEFRAPLGYTF.

The rearrangement links TRBV9 to TRBJ2-1; a weak D match, TRBD1 (5 bases). This CDR3 contains 17 residues. V lost 0 bases and J lost 8, with 21 bases in between. Germline V CDR1 and CDR2: SGDLS, YYNGEE. In DNA form, the CDR3 reads TGTGCCAGCAGCGTAGTCGGACGAACAGGCTCCCTCGATGAGCAGTTCTTC. Amino acid sequence: CASSVVGRTGSLDEQFF. The variable domain in full, completed from reference TRBV9 and TRBJ2-1, reads DSGVTQTPKHLITATGQRVTLRCSPRSGDLSVYWYQQSLDQGLQFLIQYYNGEERAKGNILERFSAQQFPDLHSELNLSSLELGDSALYFCASSVVGRTGSLDEQFFGPGTRLTVL.

The sample holds a few counts of this clonotype. V and J are TRBV20-1 and TRBJ2-2; no definite D call. Germline V gene lookup returns CDR1 DFQATT and CDR2 SNEGSKA (reference sequence). With 0 bases removed from V and 2 bases from J, the gap between germline ends came to 7 bases. The length of the CDR3 is 14 residues. DNA of the CDR3: TGCAGTGCTAGAGAGACATTAAACACCGGGGAGCTGTTTTTT. This codes for CSARETLNTGELFF.

The genes are TRBV6-2 or TRBV6-3 and TRBJ2-1; 8 bases map to TRBD1. With V trimmed by 2 bases and J by 9 bases, 12 bases remained unmatched. The CDR3 has 16 amino acids. From germline, CDR1 is MNHEY and CDR2 SVGEGT. The CDR3 DNA follows: TGTGCCAGCAGTTACGGACAGGGTATCCTATCCAGTGAGCAGTTCTTC. Its protein product is CASSYGQGILSSEQFF.

This clonotype was detected ten times or more. The J gene is TRBJ2-7, the V gene TRBV20-1, with 7 bases aligning to TRBD1. J lost 4 bases, V lost 6 bases, and 15 bases had no gene match. The CDR3 extends over 15 amino acids. The germline gives CDR1 DFQATT, CDR2 SNEGSKA (reference sequence). Written as DNA, the CDR3 is TGCAGTGCCACTATCCAACCGGGACAGATTTACGAGCAGTACTTC. Protein product: CSATIQPGQIYEQYF.

The chain links TRBV6-2 or TRBV6-3 to TRBJ2-6; D gene uncertain. Germline CDR1 reads MNHEY; CDR2 reads SVGEGT. The CDR3 is 13 residues long. Trimming shortened V by 8 bases and J by 4 bases, and 9 bases separated the two germline ends. CDR3 in DNA: TGTGCCAGCTGGATGTCGGGGGCCAACGTCCTGACTTTC. Translating gives CASWMSGANVLTF.

Many counts were recorded for this clonotype. The V and J genes are TRBV7-6 and TRBJ2-1, with TRBD1 matching over 7 bases. V was pared by 3 bases and J by 2 bases, with 4 bases of the junction left unmatched. Germline V gene data show CDR1 as SGHVS and CDR2 as FNYEAQ. The CDR3 extends over 15 amino acids. The CDR3 bases are TGTGCCAGCAGCTTTGGACAGGTCCCCTACAATGAGCAGTTCTTC. The encoded protein is CASSFGQVPYNEQFF.

The gene calls are TRBV5-1 and TRBJ1-1, with 8 bases identical to TRBD1. Germline V gene lookup returns CDR1 SGHRS and CDR2 YFSETQ. The CDR3 loop spans 14 amino acids. The V and J ends lost 4 bases and 9 bases, in that order; junction bases with no gene match: 11. The CDR3 DNA reads as TGCGCCAGCAGCACACAGGGGGATGTTCAGAAAGCTTTCTTT. Translating gives CASSTQGDVQKAFF.

The rearrangement links TRBV3-1 to TRBJ2-3, with 10 positions matching TRBD2. The CDR3 is 15 residues long. Unmatched junction bases numbered 4, after V lost 3 bases and J lost 4 bases. The germline V gene has CDR1 LGHDT and CDR2 YNNKEL (reference sequence). The CDR3 region has the DNA TGTGCCAGCAGCCATCTGAGCGGGGGGGCAGATACGCAGTATTTT. This translates into CASSHLSGGADTQYF.

For this clonotype: A junction end diverges from the germline sequence, so it may reflect a read error. The J gene is TRBJ2-2, the V gene TRBV6-5, with a weak D call TRBD2 (5 bases). This CDR3 comprises 14 residues. In germline, CDR1 is MNHEY, CDR2 SVGAGI. CDR3 amino acids: CASSYGLETGERFF. The CDR3 nucleotides read TGTGCCAGCAGTTACGGTCTGGAGACCGGGGAGCGGTTTTTT.

The rearrangement joins TRBV28 to TRBJ2-1, with no clear D. The CDR3 runs 13 residues. V was cut by 6 bases and J by 3 bases, with 9 bases left in between. Germline CDR1 is MDHEN and CDR2 is SYDVKM. The CDR3 DNA is TGTGCCAGCAGGGGTTTTGTCTACAATGAGCAGTTCTTC. It is translated as CASRGFVYNEQFF.

In this sample, this clonotype turned up a few times. The chain joins TRBV7-9 to TRBJ1-5; D is unresolved. Trimming removed 4 bases from V and 0 bases from J, with 10 bases in between. The CDR3 sequence is 15 residues long. The germline gives CDR1 SEHNR, CDR2 FQNEAQ (reference sequence). The chain's CDR3 is CASSSWTDSNQPQHF. CDR3 in DNA: TGTGCCAGCAGCTCTTGGACGGATAGCAATCAGCCCCAGCATTTT.

The chain carries TRBV20-1 and TRBJ1-1; no clear D. Germline V gene sequence: CDR1 DFQATT, CDR2 SNEGSKA (reference sequence). CDR3 length equals 11 residues. V gave up 8 bases and J gave up 5 bases, with 12 bases separating them. CDR3 region: CSTFSMTEAFF. CDR3 bases: TGCAGTACGTTCTCAATGACTGAAGCTTTCTTT.